The present entry profiles one T cell receptor beta chain with its context. Trimming took 10 bases from V and 3 from J, leaving 19 bases between them. Germline-derived CDR1 and CDR2 are MNHNY and SVGAGI (reference sequence). This CDR3 has 15 amino acids. Libraries were prepared by immunoSEQ multiplex PCR; TCRdb keeps only in-frame clonotypes and omits some of them. Among about 2,100,000 clones, approximately 94% were seen once, and the ten largest hold about 1.5%. These data are taken from a study of shared clonotypes between healthy human individuals. Naive CD8 cells comprised CD45RO-negative, CCR7-positively selected cells, excluding terminally differentiated effector memory CD45RA+ cells.

The sequence was obtained from a man aged 18 to 29 in good health. Some clones in this sample may be carry-over from other donors' samples. The sample comprised naive CD8+ T cells from PBMCs. The chain uses TRBV6-6 and TRBJ1-5, with D possibly being TRBD1 (5 bases). The CDR3 loop reads CATRTFDSYNQPQHF. CDR3 nucleotide sequence: TGTGCCACCAGAACCTTTGACAGTTACAATCAGCCCCAGCATTTT.